One sample yielded the 16 T cell receptor beta chains listed below, sequenced in a study of shared clonotypes between healthy human individuals. The table came from immunoSEQ multiplex PCR; TCRdb's copy has only in-frame clones and leaves some out. The top ten clones hold roughly a quarter of a sample with approximately 100,000 clones, around 65% of them seen once. The sequenced material came from memory CD8+ T cells sorted from blood. The subset is: CD45RO+ cells pooled with CCR7-negative TemRA cells. These receptors were obtained from a woman aged 25 to 39 in good health.

As to this clone: With only one base between it and a far larger clone, this is likely a read error. This chain links TRBV27 with TRBJ2-2; D gene uncertain. The CDR3 extends over 12 amino acids. The V and J ends lost 2 bases and 4 bases respectively, with 2 bases between them. Per germline, CDR1 MNHEY and CDR2 SMNVEV (reference sequence). CDR3 amino acids: CASSLTTGELFF. The CDR3 DNA follows: TGTGCCAGCAGTTTAACCACCGGGGAGCTGTTTTTT.

This chain uses TRBV5-4 with TRBJ2-1; 9 nucleotides line up with TRBD1. This CDR3 is built from 16 residues. V was pared by 3 bases and J by 6 bases, with 10 bases of the junction left unmatched. Per the germline V gene, CDR1 is SGHNT and CDR2 is YYREEE (reference sequence). CDR3 nucleotide sequence: TGTGCCAGCAGCTGGCCCGGGACAGGGTCGAGCAATGAGCAGTTCTTC. Its translation: CASSWPGTGSSNEQFF.

In this sample, this clone turned up a few times. This sample includes further DNA sequences coding for the same CDR3. The V call is TRBV6-5, the J call TRBJ1-5; D may be TRBD1 (5 bases). Germline V gene data show CDR1 as MNHEY and CDR2 as SVGAGI. The CDR3 is made up of 13 amino acids. Trimming took 2 bases from V and 4 from J, leaving 6 bases between them. The CDR3 sequence is CASSYDRNQPQHF. The DNA of the CDR3 is TGTGCCAGCAGTTACGACAGAAATCAGCCCCAGCATTTT.

This chain uses TRBV4-2 with TRBJ2-5; D might be TRBD1 (5 bases). The DNA end lines up better with TRBJ2-7; the J call may be wrong. The CDR3 has 15 amino acids. Germline loops: CDR1 LGHNA, CDR2 YNFKEQ. CDR3 sequence reads: CASSQEAHRTYEQYF. For the CDR3, the DNA is TGTGCCAGCAGCCAAGAGGCGCACAGGACCTACGAGCAGTACTTC.

The rearrangement links TRBV7-9 to TRBJ2-1, with 8 nucleotides matching TRBD2. The CDR3 extends over 14 amino acids. The ends lost 2 bases at V and 9 bases at J; junction bases unmatched: 6. The germline V gene has CDR1 SEHNR and CDR2 FQNEAQ (reference sequence). The CDR3 coding sequence is TGTGCCAGCAGCTTATTAGCGGGATGGGGTGAGCAGTTCTTC. Translated: CASSLLAGWGEQFF.

This chain uses TRBV28 with TRBJ1-1; D not resolved. Germline values: CDR1 MDHEN, CDR2 SYDVKM. V was shortened by 4 bases and J by 0 bases, with 9 bases between the two germline ends. CDR3 length equals 14 residues. The CDR3, as DNA: TGTGCCAGCAGTTCCGAGAGTTTGAACACTGAAGCTTTCTTT. It encodes CASSSESLNTEAFF.

V gene TRBV7-8 combines with J gene TRBJ2-5, with TRBD2 matching 8 bases. J was trimmed by 2 bases and V by 2 bases; bases with no gene match: 13. The CDR3 runs 18 residues. Germline V CDR1 and CDR2: SGHVS, FQNEAQ. CDR3 in amino acids: CASSLLSGVTSGQETQYF. CDR3 nucleotide sequence: TGTGCCAGCAGCTTATTGTCGGGTGTAACTAGCGGACAAGAGACCCAGTACTTC.

This clone was detected many times. The gene calls are TRBV6-1 and TRBJ2-1; 7 bases are a match to TRBD2. The J segment lost 9 bases and the V segment lost 1 base, leaving 3 bases of the junction unmatched. CDR1 is MNHNS, CDR2 SASEGT, per germline. CDR3 length: 13 amino acids. The CDR3 here is CASSEDWGGEQFF. CDR3 DNA: TGTGCCAGCAGTGAAGATTGGGGGGGTGAGCAGTTCTTC.

This clone has only one observation. Other DNA sequences in this specimen translate into the identical CDR3. The rearrangement joins TRBV28 to TRBJ2-7; 8 bases fit TRBD2. The CDR3 length is 12 residues. Germline values: CDR1 MDHEN, CDR2 SYDVKM. V lost 5 bases and J lost 3; bases outside the gene matches: 0. The CDR3 reads CASSTSGYEQYF. The CDR3 coding sequence is TGTGCCAGCAGTACTAGCGGCTACGAGCAGTACTTC.

The rearrangement links TRBV27 to TRBJ2-3; 8 bases agree with TRBD2. Trimming took 3 bases from V and 0 from J; bases not matched to a gene: 8. From germline, CDR1 is MNHEY and CDR2 SMNVEV (reference sequence). This CDR3 has 17 amino acids. CDR3 coding DNA: TGTGCCAGCAGTTTGGTGTGGCGGGAGGATAGCACAGATACGCAGTATTTT. It yields the protein CASSLVWREDSTDTQYF.

This chain joins TRBV6-5 and TRBJ2-7, with TRBD2 matching 10 bases. Germline-derived CDR1 and CDR2 are MNHEY and SVGAGI. V gave up 4 bases and J gave up 4 bases; unmatched junction bases: 7. The CDR3 has 15 residues. The CDR3 DNA sequence: TGTGCCAGCAGTTCCGCCAGGGGACTAGCGTACGAGCAGTACTTC. Its protein product is CASSSARGLAYEQYF.

This clone was recorded only once. The genes are TRBV10-2 and TRBJ2-7; D is tentatively TRBD1 or TRBD2 (5 bases each). Germline CDR1 WSHSY, CDR2 SAAADI. The CDR3 sequence is 16 residues long. Trimming removed 7 bases from V and 2 bases from J, with 21 bases in between. The CDR3 region has the DNA TGCGCCAGCAACCCGAGTTCTCGGGACCCCACCTACGAGCAGTACTTC. It is translated as CASNPSSRDPTYEQYF.

This clone was recorded a few times. The chain uses TRBV27 and TRBJ2-2; 7 bases map to TRBD1. With V trimmed by 3 bases and J by 3 bases, 4 bases remained unmatched. In germline, CDR1 is MNHEY, CDR2 SMNVEV (reference sequence). The CDR3 is 15 residues long. As DNA, the CDR3 is TGTGCCAGCAGTTTCGGGGACAGAGACACCGGGGAGCTGTTTTTT. This gives the protein CASSFGDRDTGELFF.

The chain combines TRBV19 with TRBJ1-3; D unresolved. Trimming pared 0 bases from V and 4 bases from J, leaving 7 bases between. Looked up from germline, CDR1 is LNHDA and CDR2 is SQIVND (reference sequence). The CDR3 is 14 residues long. CDR3 residues: CASSIESSGNTIYF. Here the CDR3 DNA reads TGTGCCAGTAGTATAGAATCCTCCGGAAACACCATATATTTT. Full variable domain (outside the CDR3, taken from reference TRBV19 and TRBJ1-3): DGGITQSPKYLFRKEGQNVTLSCEQNLNHDAMYWYRQDPGQGLRLIYYSQIVNDFQKGDIAEGYSVSREKKESFPLTVTSAQKNPTAFYLCASSIESSGNTIYFGEGSWLTVV.

This clone has just a few counts. This sample includes further DNA sequences coding for the same CDR3. The genes are TRBV20-1 and TRBJ2-7; possible D gene TRBD2, 5 bases. The CDR3 loop spans 11 amino acids. Germline V CDR1 and CDR2: DFQATT, SNEGSKA (reference sequence). V was clipped by 6 bases and J by 4 bases, with 10 bases between them. CDR3 DNA: TGCAGTGCAAAGGAGGTTTACGAGCAGTACTTC. Translation gives CSAKEVYEQYF.

The V gene is TRBV10-3, the J gene TRBJ1-1; TRBD1 aligns across 11 bases. Germline V CDR1 and CDR2: ENHRY, SYGVKD. The V and J ends lost 2 bases and 6 bases, in that order; junction bases with no gene match: 5. CDR3 length: 15 residues. This chain's CDR3 is CAISELGQGASEAFF. In DNA form, the CDR3 reads TGTGCCATCAGTGAGCTCGGACAGGGGGCATCTGAAGCTTTCTTT.